These 11 T cell receptor beta chains originate from one sample sequenced in a study of blood T cell repertoires in COVID-19. Method: immunoSEQ multiplex PCR; TCRdb's copy keeps in-frame clones and lacks some. The sample has 200,000 or so clones; 70% to 85% are singletons. The sample taken for sequencing was peripheral blood. All receptors derive from a human donor with acute or convalescent COVID-19. The donor label of this sample is uncertain.

The CDR3 DNA reads TGTGCCAGCAGTTACCCCCCCGGAGTGAACACTGAAGCTTTCTTT. Translating gives CASSYPPGVNTEAFF. The rearrangement uses TRBV6-2 or TRBV6-3 and TRBJ1-1; D call uncertain. The CDR3 totals 15 residues. Trimming took off 2 bases at V and 0 bases at J, with 10 bases between the two ends. Germline CDR1 and CDR2: MNHEY and SVGEGT.

The genes are TRBV19 and TRBJ1-5; D perhaps matches TRBD1 (6 bases). The V gene's germline CDR1 is LNHDA and CDR2 SQIVND (reference sequence). CDR3 length equals 13 residues. V shed 6 bases and J shed 3 bases, with 9 bases lying between them. The CDR3 coding sequence is TGTGCCAGTAGCGGACAGTACAATCAGCCCCAGCATTTT. Translating it yields CASSGQYNQPQHF.

The chain is built from TRBV7-9 and TRBJ1-4; D ambiguous. The germline gives CDR1 SEHNR, CDR2 FQNEAQ (reference sequence). This CDR3 contains 15 residues. V lost 0 bases, J lost 7 bases, and 12 bases lay in between. For the CDR3, the DNA is TGTGCCAGCAGCTTAGCGCCGATCCGGGGTGAAAAACTGTTTTTT. It codes for CASSLAPIRGEKLFF. The full variable domain, with the rest looked up from reference TRBV7-9 and TRBJ1-4, is DTGVSQNPRHKITKRGQNVTFRCDPISEHNRLYWYRQTLGQGPEFLTYFQNEAQLEKSRLLSDRFSAERPKGSFSTLEIQRTEQGDSAMYLCASSLAPIRGEKLFFGSGTQLSVL.

This clone appeared once. The chain links TRBV24-1 to TRBJ2-1, with TRBD2 matching 9 bases. The trim removed 0 bases at V and 0 bases at J, leaving 5 bases unmatched. Germline CDR1 is KGHDR and CDR2 is SFDVKD. This CDR3 spans 18 amino acids. For the CDR3, the DNA is TGTGCCACCAGTGATTTGGTAGCGGGGGAGAGCTCCTACAATGAGCAGTTCTTC. It translates to CATSDLVAGESSYNEQFF.

The chain recombines TRBV27 with TRBJ1-1; no clear D gene. V gave up 10 bases and J gave up 4 bases, with 16 bases separating them. The CDR3 is made up of 13 amino acids. Germline-derived CDR1 and CDR2 are MNHEY and SMNVEV (reference sequence). The CDR3 region has the DNA TGTGCCACCAAGCCCTCCTCAGGCACTGAAGCTTTCTTT. Amino acid sequence: CATKPSSGTEAFF.

The chain is built from TRBV12-3 or TRBV12-4 and TRBJ2-1; possibly TRBD1 for D (6 bases). The CDR3 extends over 11 amino acids. The ends were cut back, 11 bases at V and 4 bases at J, with 9 bases in the middle. DNA for the CDR3: TGTGCCTCCCAGGGGTACAATGAGCAGTTCTTC. This gives the protein CASQGYNEQFF.

This clone occurred a few times. The V and J genes are TRBV11-2 and TRBJ2-7, with 7 nucleotides matching TRBD1. Trimming cost V 5 bases and J 3 bases; bases outside gene matches: 4. The CDR3 is made up of 13 amino acids. Per germline, CDR1 SGHAT and CDR2 FQNNGV. CDR3 DNA: TGTGCCAGCAGCGTGGACAGGATCTACGAGCAGTACTTC. Amino acids: CASSVDRIYEQYF.

The chain recombines TRBV29-1 with TRBJ2-4; 8 bases match TRBD2. From germline, CDR1 is SQVTM and CDR2 ANQGSEA. J was trimmed by 0 bases and V by 4 bases; bases with no gene match: 2. The CDR3 is made up of 14 amino acids. The CDR3 loop is CSVAGTRAKNIQYF. CDR3 DNA sequence: TGCAGCGTTGCCGGGACTAGAGCCAAAAACATTCAGTACTTC.

This rearrangement joins TRBV10-1 to TRBJ2-7, with D possibly TRBD1 on 6 matching bases. Germline CDR1 WNHNN, CDR2 SYGVQD (reference sequence). The CDR3 contains 12 residues. The V gene lost 9 bases and the J gene lost 6 bases, with 15 bases spanning the gap. CDR3 protein: CARDRRTVEQYF. The CDR3 bases are TGCGCCAGGGACAGAAGAACAGTCGAGCAGTACTTC.

This clone was counted a single time. V gene TRBV5-6 combines with J gene TRBJ2-3, with D unclear. Trimming removed 0 bases at V and 4 bases at J, with 9 bases between. Germline loops: CDR1 SGHDT, CDR2 YYEEEE. The CDR3 runs to 14 residues. The CDR3: CASSLDQRPDTQYF. The DNA of the CDR3 is TGTGCCAGCAGCTTGGACCAGCGCCCAGATACGCAGTATTTT.

V is TRBV5-4 and J is TRBJ2-7; 7 bases agree with TRBD2. Germline V gene data show CDR1 as SGHNT and CDR2 as YYREEE (reference sequence). V trimming: 4 bases; J trimming: 2 bases; junction bases outside the gene matches: 9. The CDR3 is 15 residues long. The CDR3, as DNA: TGTGCCAGCAGCACCCGGACTAGAACCCCCTACGAGCAGTACTTC. This encodes CASSTRTRTPYEQYF.